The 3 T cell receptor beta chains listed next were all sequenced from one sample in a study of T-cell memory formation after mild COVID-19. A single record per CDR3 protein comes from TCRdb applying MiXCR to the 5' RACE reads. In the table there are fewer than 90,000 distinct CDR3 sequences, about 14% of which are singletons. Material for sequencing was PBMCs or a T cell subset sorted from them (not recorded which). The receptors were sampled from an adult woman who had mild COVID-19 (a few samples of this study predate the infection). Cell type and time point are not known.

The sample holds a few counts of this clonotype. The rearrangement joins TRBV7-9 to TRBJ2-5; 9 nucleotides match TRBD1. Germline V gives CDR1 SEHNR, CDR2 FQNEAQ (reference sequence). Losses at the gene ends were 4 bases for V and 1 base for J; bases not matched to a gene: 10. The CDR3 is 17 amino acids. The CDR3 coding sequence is TGTGCCAGCAGCTCAACAGGGACAGGGATGTCCCAAGAGACCCAGTACTTC. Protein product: CASSSTGTGMSQETQYF.

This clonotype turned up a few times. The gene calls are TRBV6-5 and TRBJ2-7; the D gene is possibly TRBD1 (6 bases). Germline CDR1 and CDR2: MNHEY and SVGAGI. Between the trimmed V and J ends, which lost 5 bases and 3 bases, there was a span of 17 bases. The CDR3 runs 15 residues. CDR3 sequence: CASSNREDSGYEQYF. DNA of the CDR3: TGTGCCAGCAGTAACCGAGAGGACAGTGGCTACGAGCAGTACTTC.

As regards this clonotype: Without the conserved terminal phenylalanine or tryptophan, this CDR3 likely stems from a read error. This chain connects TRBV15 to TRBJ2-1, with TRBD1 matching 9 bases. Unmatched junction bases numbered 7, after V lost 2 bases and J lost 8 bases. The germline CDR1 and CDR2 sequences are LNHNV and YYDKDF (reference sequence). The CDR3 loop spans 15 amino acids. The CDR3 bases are TGTGCCACCAGCAGACCGCGGACAGGGGCCCATGAGCAGTTCTAC. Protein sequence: CATSRPRTGAHEQFY.